The T cell receptor beta chain described here comes from a study of blood T cell repertoires in COVID-19. The wider study: Collection of acute and convalescent COVID-19 samples took place in the United States, Italy and Spain. The cDNA or gDNA used as material had been derived from T cells, B-cell-depleted T cells, or PBMCs.

Seattle's enrolled individuals joined amid active infection and were then monitored longitudinally. This clone was picked up a small number of times. Original handling: Cell counts per sample came from amplifying reference gene primers. The method was immunoSEQ multiplex PCR; TCRdb's version includes in-frame clones alone and lacks a portion of them. V, J and clone size are taken as reported in that table, and D and trimming were inferred from the DNA itself. Of approximately 90,000 clones listed, 78% are singletons. The sample was peripheral blood. This receptor was taken from a man in his 70s with COVID-19, enrolled during active disease.

CDR3 sequence (DNA): TGTGCCACCGCCCGGGGGAGGGACTCCTACGAGCAGTACTTC. Its translation: CATARGRDSYEQYF. This sequence joins TRBV6-5 and TRBJ2-7, with 7 bases lining up with TRBD2. This CDR3 comprises 14 residues. The V gene's germline CDR1 is MNHEY and CDR2 SVGAGI. V lost 10 bases and J lost 0; bases outside the gene matches: 9.